Below are 8 T cell receptor beta chains sequenced from a single sample in a study of CD8 T cells in Susac syndrome. RNA totalling about 0.45 to 1 ug underwent reverse transcription with random hexamers. Each CDR3 protein is one row after TCRdb ran MiXCR on the immunoSEQ multiplex PCR reads. Among over 100,000 distinct CDR3 sequences listed, roughly 94% were seen once. Sequencing input: CD8+ T cells from PBMCs. The receptor set was obtained from a human donor with Susac syndrome.

This rearrangement joins TRBV15 to TRBJ1-5, with TRBD1 identical over 8 bases. Trimming removed 9 bases from V and 4 bases from J; junction bases left unmatched: 11. CDR1 LNHNV and CDR2 YYDKDF come from the germline V gene (reference sequence). This CDR3 spans 15 amino acids. CDR3 nucleotide sequence: TGTGCCACAGACCCGGGACAGGTGATGAATCAGCCCCAGCATTTT. Protein: CATDPGQVMNQPQHF.

The genes are TRBV6-5 and TRBJ2-1; D ambiguous. Looked up from germline, CDR1 is MNHEY and CDR2 is SVGAGI. This CDR3 spans 14 amino acids. Between the trimmed V and J ends, which lost 0 bases and 3 bases, there was a span of 6 bases. The CDR3 coding sequence is TGTGCCAGCAGTTACTCTGACATCTACAATGAGCAGTTCTTC. Its translation is CASSYSDIYNEQFF.

The V gene is TRBV20-1, the J gene TRBJ2-3; no clear D. Deletions cut 6 bases from V and 4 bases from J, with 20 bases between. CDR1 and CDR2 from the germline V gene are DFQATT and SNEGSKA (reference sequence). This CDR3 is built from 15 residues. The CDR3 reads CSADGLGALADTQYF. The CDR3 region has the DNA TGCAGTGCCGATGGCCTCGGAGCTCTGGCAGATACGCAGTATTTT.

This chain joins TRBV3-1 and TRBJ1-2, with 10 bases aligning to TRBD1. Unmatched junction bases numbered 17, after V lost 5 bases and J lost 8 bases. The length of the CDR3 is 17 residues. The germline CDR1 and CDR2 sequences are LGHDT and YNNKEL (reference sequence). This chain's CDR3 is CASSSGTGVMFLWGYTF. CDR3 sequence (DNA): TGTGCCAGCAGCTCCGGGACAGGGGTGATGTTTCTATGGGGCTACACCTTC.

This clonotype occurred once. The chain couples TRBV12-3 or TRBV12-4 to TRBJ2-3; D might be TRBD2 (6 bases). This CDR3 is 14 amino acids long. Trimming shortened V by 1 base and J by 4 bases, and 9 bases separated the two germline ends. The CDR3 loop is CASSLGTTADTQYF. The CDR3 DNA is TGTGCCAGCAGTTTAGGGACTACGGCAGATACGCAGTATTTT.

The chain recombines TRBV12-3 or TRBV12-4 with TRBJ1-1; D gene uncertain. Trimming took 1 base from V and 10 from J, leaving 10 bases between them. The CDR3 has 12 residues. DNA for the CDR3: TGTGCCAGCAGTTTAGGGGGTTCCGGAGCTTTCTTT. Its protein product is CASSLGGSGAFF.

The J gene is TRBJ2-1, the V gene TRBV19; D remains unclear. Trimming took 5 bases from V and 8 from J, leaving 13 bases between them. The CDR3 has 13 amino acids. Germline values: CDR1 LNHDA, CDR2 SQIVND (reference sequence). CDR3 DNA: TGTGCCAGTAGTTTGGCTACTGGCTATGAGCAGTTCTTC. Translation: CASSLATGYEQFF.

V and J are TRBV27 and TRBJ1-1; tentatively, D is TRBD1 (6 bases). This CDR3 comprises 15 residues. With 0 bases removed from V and 7 bases from J, the gap between germline ends came to 15 bases. Germline-derived CDR1 and CDR2 are MNHEY and SMNVEV (reference sequence). CDR3 amino acids: CASSLSPQGVLEAFF. The CDR3 DNA reads as TGTGCCAGCAGTTTATCCCCACAGGGAGTGCTTGAAGCTTTCTTT.